What follows is one T cell receptor beta chain and its context. The CDR3 covers 16 residues. CDR1 and CDR2 from the germline V gene are LNHDA and SQIVND (reference sequence). V was pared by 6 bases and J by 7 bases, with 19 bases between. This entry is derived from a study of T cell responses to AZD1222 COVID-19 vaccine. Here immunoSEQ multiplex PCR was the method, and the copy in TCRdb shows in-frame clones only, minus some. This repertoire shows some 150,000 clones, about 90% found once; its top ten account for 3.5% to 4.5%. This sequence joins TRBV19 and TRBJ1-6; D gene unclear. The material sequenced was peripheral blood, taken on day 0 of AZD1222 vaccination. This receptor was taken from an adult in good health. CDR3 in amino acids: CASSNRARGGNSPLHF. For the CDR3, the DNA is TGTGCCAGTAGCAACCGTGCCCGAGGCGGAAATTCACCCCTCCACTTT.